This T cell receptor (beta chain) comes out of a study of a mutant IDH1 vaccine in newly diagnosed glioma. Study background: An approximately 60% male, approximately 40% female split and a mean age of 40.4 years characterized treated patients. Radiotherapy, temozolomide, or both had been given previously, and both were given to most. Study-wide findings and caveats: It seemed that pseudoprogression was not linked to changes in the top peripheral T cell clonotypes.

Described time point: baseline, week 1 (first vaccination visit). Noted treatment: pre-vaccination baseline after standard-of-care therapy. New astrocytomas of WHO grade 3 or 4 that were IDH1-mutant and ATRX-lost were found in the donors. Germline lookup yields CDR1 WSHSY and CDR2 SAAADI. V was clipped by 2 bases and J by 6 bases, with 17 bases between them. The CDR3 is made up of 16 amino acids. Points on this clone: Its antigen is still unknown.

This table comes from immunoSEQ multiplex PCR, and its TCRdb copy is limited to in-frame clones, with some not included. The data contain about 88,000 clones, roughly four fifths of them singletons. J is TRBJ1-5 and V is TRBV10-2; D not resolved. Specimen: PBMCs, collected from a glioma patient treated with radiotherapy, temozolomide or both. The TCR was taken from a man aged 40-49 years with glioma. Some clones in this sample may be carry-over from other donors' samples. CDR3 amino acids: CASSEPYGSGSQPQHF. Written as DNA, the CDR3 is TGCGCCAGCAGTGAGCCCTACGGGAGCGGTAGTCAGCCCCAGCATTTT.